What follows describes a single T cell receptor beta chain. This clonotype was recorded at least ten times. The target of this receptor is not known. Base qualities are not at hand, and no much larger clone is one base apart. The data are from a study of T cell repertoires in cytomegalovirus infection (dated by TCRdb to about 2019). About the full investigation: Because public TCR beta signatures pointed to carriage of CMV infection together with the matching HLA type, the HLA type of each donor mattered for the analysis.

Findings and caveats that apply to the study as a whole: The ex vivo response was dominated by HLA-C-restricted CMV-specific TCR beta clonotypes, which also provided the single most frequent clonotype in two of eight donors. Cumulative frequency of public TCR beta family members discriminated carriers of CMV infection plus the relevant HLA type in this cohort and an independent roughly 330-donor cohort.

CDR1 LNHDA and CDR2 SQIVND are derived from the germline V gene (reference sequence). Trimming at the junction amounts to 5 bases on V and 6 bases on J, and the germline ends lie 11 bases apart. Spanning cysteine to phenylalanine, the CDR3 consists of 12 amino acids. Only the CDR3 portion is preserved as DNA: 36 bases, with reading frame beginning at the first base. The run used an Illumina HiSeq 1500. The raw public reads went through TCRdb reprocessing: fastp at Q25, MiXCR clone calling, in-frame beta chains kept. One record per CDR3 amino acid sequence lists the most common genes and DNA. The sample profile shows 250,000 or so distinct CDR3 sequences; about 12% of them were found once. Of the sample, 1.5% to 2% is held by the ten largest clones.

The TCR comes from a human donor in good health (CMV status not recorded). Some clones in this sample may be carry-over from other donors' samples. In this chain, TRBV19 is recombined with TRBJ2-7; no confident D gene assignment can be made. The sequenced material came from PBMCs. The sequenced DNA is TGTGCCAGTAGTTCGAGGACCGGCGAGCAGTACTTC. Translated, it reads CASSSRTGEQYF.